Listed below are T cell receptor beta chains from one sample, sequenced in a study of identical twins. TCRdb re-derived calls from the 5' RACE reads in MiXCR, one entry per CDR3 protein. The sample lists some 300,000 distinct CDR3 sequences, around 12% seen once, with approximately 7.6% in the top ten. The sample also formed part of further work on yellow fever vaccine responses in identical twins.

Sequenced material: CD8+ T cells sorted from blood. These receptors originate from a woman younger than 35 in good health. Both conserved end residues are part of each CDR3. Fields, in order: clone size, V gene, CDR3 length, J gene, D gene, CDR3 protein, CDR3 DNA. A D gene is named only where the DNA matches it firmly. The size of a clone is reported for some rows only, either as once, few or many, or as a class for expanded clones.

few	TRBV28	14	TRBJ2-1	NA	CASSTHGAYNEQFF	TGTGCCAGCAGTACCCACGGGGCTTACAATGAGCAGTTCTTC
NA	TRBV7-9	15	TRBJ2-2	NA	CASSRTLENTGELFF	TGTGCCAGCTCGAGGACCCTGGAGAACACCGGGGAGCTGTTTTTT
few	TRBV7-6	19	TRBJ2-2	NA	CASSFSPSPSAGDTGELFF	TGTGCCAGCAGCTTTAGTCCCTCCCCATCGGCAGGGGATACCGGGGAGCTGTTTTTT
NA	TRBV9	14	TRBJ1-4	TRBD1	CASSPRGLGEKLFF	TGTGCCAGCAGTCCCAGGGGGTTGGGTGAAAAACTGTTTTTT
few	TRBV15	15	TRBJ2-1	TRBD2	CATSKGLAGNNEQFF	TGTGCCACCAGCAAGGGACTAGCGGGTAACAATGAGCAGTTCTTC
NA	TRBV20-1	13	TRBJ1-1	NA	CSAARDTHTEAFF	TGCAGTGCTGCCCGGGACACACACACTGAAGCTTTCTTT
NA	TRBV4-1	16	TRBJ1-1	NA	CASSQDGGSYYTEAFF	TGCGCCAGCAGCCAAGATGGTGGCAGCTACTACACTGAAGCTTTCTTT
many	TRBV3-1	15	TRBJ1-1	TRBD1	CASSQERQGGRSAFF	TGTGCCAGCAGCCAAGAAAGGCAGGGGGGACGTTCAGCTTTCTTT
NA	TRBV7-2	17	TRBJ2-3	TRBD2	CASSLYGEGLYTDTQYF	TGTGCCAGCAGCCTATATGGAGAGGGACTATATACAGATACGCAGTATTTT
NA	TRBV5-5	14	TRBJ2-5	NA	CASSFMYAKETQYF	TGTGCCAGCAGCTTTATGTACGCAAAAGAGACCCAGTACTTC